This T cell receptor beta chain was found in a study of blood T cell repertoires in COVID-19. Original data processing: Amplified reference gene primers provided the basis for estimating nucleated cell counts. Sequenced by immunoSEQ multiplex PCR; TCRdb stores in-frame clones only, minus some. The V and J calls and clone size were taken over from that table, and D and trimming were inferred from the DNA. This table has tens of thousands of clones, around nine tenths appearing once. The V gene end was trimmed by 4 bases and the J gene end by 2 bases; junction bases not matched to a gene: 3. CDR3 size: 14 residues. Germline V lookup: CDR1 SNHLY, CDR2 FYNNEI.

This chain uses TRBV2 with TRBJ2-5; 8 bases agree with TRBD1. The TCR originated in a woman of 80 years or more with active or convalescent COVID-19. Sequenced: peripheral blood. The CDR3 here is CASSATGVQETQYF. CDR3 coding DNA: TGTGCCAGCAGTGCGACAGGGGTGCAAGAGACCCAGTACTTC.